The present T cell receptor beta chain was sequenced within a study of blood T cell repertoires in COVID-19. This CDR3 has 15 amino acids. V was trimmed by 9 bases and J by 0 bases, leaving 16 bases between them. Looked up from germline, CDR1 is SNHLY and CDR2 is FYNNEI. Some clones are missing from TCRdb's copy, which holds only in-frame ones; the method was immunoSEQ multiplex PCR. The data hold tens of thousands of clones, with over 75% observed a single time. The sample taken for sequencing was peripheral blood. The genes are TRBV2 and TRBJ2-3; the D gene is possibly TRBD2 (6 bases). This TCR derives from a woman aged 55-70 years with acute or convalescent COVID-19. This CDR3 is CASAPGLSSTDTQYF. As DNA, the CDR3 is TGTGCCAGTGCTCCGGGACTTTCTAGCACAGATACGCAGTATTTT. The full variable domain, its missing parts supplied by reference TRBV2 and TRBJ2-3, is EPEVTQTPSHQVTQMGQEVILRCVPISNHLYFYWYRQILGQKVEFLVSFYNNEISEKSEIFDDQFSVERPDGSNFTLKIRSTKLEDSAMYFCASAPGLSSTDTQYFGPGTRLTVL.